This is a list of T cell receptor beta chains from one sample in a study of T cell responses to AZD1222 COVID-19 vaccine. The data were produced by immunoSEQ multiplex PCR, yet TCRdb's version contains in-frame clones alone and is incomplete. The sample records more than 120,000 clones, roughly 90% being singletons. The sample here was peripheral blood, taken 28 days after the second AZD1222 dose. These receptors were taken from an adult who received the AZD1222 COVID-19 vaccine. Each CDR3 is given with its conserved first and last residue. A D gene is named only where the DNA matches it firmly. Clone size is stated in some rows and not others, as once, few, many or a class when expanded.

cdr3_nt cdr3_aa j_call clone_size v_call cdr3_length d_call
TGCGCCAGCAGCTTAGCTAACCTGAACACTGAAGCTTTCTTT CASSLANLNTEAFF TRBJ1-1 . TRBV5-1 14 .
TGTGCCAGCAGTGACAGTGGGATGAGCAATCAGCCCCAGCATTTT CASSDSGMSNQPQHF TRBJ1-5 . TRBV6-4 15 .
TGTGCCAGCAGCGCCCAGGGGGGGAACACTGAAGCTTTCTTT CASSAQGGNTEAFF TRBJ1-1 once TRBV7-8 14 TRBD1
TGTGCCAGCAGTGCGACAGGGGCTGCAGGGGTCTTCGGTAATGAGCAGTTCTTC CASSATGAAGVFGNEQFF TRBJ2-1 . TRBV25-1 18 TRBD1
TGTGCCAGCAGGAAAGGGACAGGGGGCTGGAACACTGAAGCTTTCTTT CASRKGTGGWNTEAFF TRBJ1-1 . TRBV28 16 TRBD1
TGTGCTAGCAGCTTGGGACTACACAAAACGGGGGAGCTGTTTTTT CASSLGLHKTGELFF TRBJ2-2 . TRBV7-7 15 TRBD2
TGTGCCAGCAGGCCAGTTGCAACTAATGAAAAACTGTTTTTT CASRPVATNEKLFF TRBJ1-4 . TRBV28 14 .
TGTGCCAGCAGCTTATTGGGTCGCGGCAATGAGCAGTTCTTC CASSLLGRGNEQFF TRBJ2-1 . TRBV11-2 14 .
TGTGCCAGCAGCTCCGCCCCGACTAGTGCGGCGAGGGAGCAGTTCTTC CASSSAPTSAAREQFF TRBJ2-1 . TRBV7-8 16 .
TGTGCCAGCAGTCCCCCGGGAGTCAGGTCCGGGGAGCTGTTTTTT CASSPPGVRSGELFF TRBJ2-2 . TRBV28 15 .
TGTGCCACCAGCAGAGGGGGGGTCACAGGCTTAGATACGCAGTATTTT CATSRGGVTGLDTQYF TRBJ2-3 . TRBV15 16 .
TGTGCCAGCAGCTTTTCCAATGAGCAGTTCTTC CASSFSNEQFF TRBJ2-1 once TRBV11-2 11 .
TGTGCCAGCAGCTTCGAGGCGGGGGGGCTTAAAGATACGCAGTATTTT CASSFEAGGLKDTQYF TRBJ2-3 . TRBV6-6 16 TRBD2
TGTGCCAGTAGTATAGATCTATCGACAGGGAGCGCAGATACGCAGTATTTT CASSIDLSTGSADTQYF TRBJ2-3 few TRBV19 17 TRBD1
TGTGCCAGCTCACCGGGACAGGGGAGAATCTATGGCTACACCTTC CASSPGQGRIYGYTF TRBJ1-2 . TRBV18 15 TRBD1
TGTGCCAGCACGTCAGGCGTATATGGGGGCACTGAAGCTTTCTTT CASTSGVYGGTEAFF TRBJ1-1 . TRBV9 15 .
TGTGCCAGCAGCTCCTGGAGTAACGGCGATGAGCAGTTCTTC CASSSWSNGDEQFF TRBJ2-1 . TRBV7-9 14 .
TGTGCCAGCAGCTTAGGAGGGGGGGCCCATGAGCAGTTCTTC CASSLGGGAHEQFF TRBJ2-1 . TRBV7-6 14 .
TGTGCCAGCAGCCCCGGCCAGCGGGGGGGTACAGATACGCAGTATTTT CASSPGQRGGTDTQYF TRBJ2-3 . TRBV5-4 16 TRBD2
TGTGCCAGCAGCCAAGATAGTGGAGGAGGCTACACCTTC CASSQDSGGGYTF TRBJ1-2 . TRBV3-1/TRBV3-2 13 .
TGCGCCAGCAGCTTGGACGTCAGCACAGATACGCAGTATTTT CASSLDVSTDTQYF TRBJ2-3 . TRBV5-1 14 .
TGTGCCTTAAAGGGACAGGGGGCGGCCAATGAGCAGTTCTTC CALKGQGAANEQFF TRBJ2-1 . TRBV30 14 TRBD1
TGCAGCGTTGTCGGACAGGGCGGGGGGAATCAGCCCCAGCATTTT CSVVGQGGGNQPQHF TRBJ1-5 . TRBV29-1 15 TRBD1
TGTGCCAGCAGCCCAAGACAGGGGCTGGGTCAGCCCCAGCATTTT CASSPRQGLGQPQHF TRBJ1-5 . TRBV7-2 15 TRBD1
TGTGCCAGCAGTTTATGGGACAGTGCTAACTATGGCTACACCTTC CASSLWDSANYGYTF TRBJ1-2 . TRBV28 15 .
TGTGCCAGCATCTTAAGTCAGGGGCAGCCACCCCTCCACTTT CASILSQGQPPLHF TRBJ1-6 . TRBV2 14 .
TGTGCCAGCAGCTCCGGGACAGGGCTTTCACCCCTCCACTTT CASSSGTGLSPLHF TRBJ1-6 . TRBV11-2 14 TRBD1